The rows below give T cell receptor beta chains drawn from one sample of a study of CD8 T cells in Susac syndrome. TCRdb re-analysed the immunoSEQ multiplex PCR reads in MiXCR, keeping a single row per CDR3 protein. The data contain roughly 76,000 distinct CDR3 sequences, 85% to 95% of them seen just once; the ten biggest clones take up around 0.45%. The sample consisted of CD8+ T cells from PBMCs. The receptor source for this set is a human donor with Susac syndrome. CDR3s include the opening cysteine and the closing phenylalanine or tryptophan. The D gene is left open where the match is weak. Size tells how often a clone was seen (once, few, many) or the class of an expanded clone, and some rows leave it out.

TRBV5-1	TRBJ1-5	TRBD1	NA	TGCGCCAGCAGCTTGGAGACAGGGGTAGATCAGCCCCAGCATTTT	CASSLETGVDQPQHF
TRBV20-1	TRBJ2-2	NA	NA	TGCAGTGCACATCAGAGGAACACCGGGGAGCTGTTTTTT	CSAHQRNTGELFF
TRBV10-3	TRBJ2-7	TRBD2	NA	TGTGCCATCAGTGCACGGGGGATTAGCGGGAACTCCTACGAGCAGTACTTC	CAISARGISGNSYEQYF
TRBV5-4	TRBJ1-2	NA	NA	TGTGCCAGCAGCTTGGAAGGGGACTATGGCTACACCTTC	CASSLEGDYGYTF
TRBV20-1	TRBJ2-3	NA	NA	TGCAGTGCCGTTGGTTTGGCAGATACGCAGTATTTT	CSAVGLADTQYF
TRBV29-1	TRBJ1-5	NA	NA	TGCAGCGTCCGCACAGGGTCGGCTCAGCCCCAGCATTTT	CSVRTGSAQPQHF
TRBV20-1	TRBJ1-4	NA	NA	TGCAGTACCACCCTAGGGGGGGGAGCAACTAATGAAAAACTGTTTTTT	CSTTLGGGATNEKLFF
TRBV20-1	TRBJ1-1	TRBD1	NA	TGCAGTGCTAGAGGGTCCCGACAGGGGATGAACACTGAAACTTTCTTT	CSARGSRQGMNTETFF
TRBV9	TRBJ2-7	TRBD2	NA	TGTGCCAGCAGCATTGGGACTAGCGGGAGGGTAGAGCAGTACTTC	CASSIGTSGRVEQYF
TRBV3-1	TRBJ1-2	TRBD1	once	TGTGCCAGCAGCCAATCTAACAGGGGGTACTACACCTTC	CASSQSNRGYYTF
TRBV6-5	TRBJ1-4	NA	once	TGTGCCAGCAGTTACTCGAGGCAGCAGGGCGCTCATGAAAAACTGTTTTTT	CASSYSRQQGAHEKLFF
TRBV9	TRBJ2-1	NA	NA	TGTGCCAGCAGCGTACGGACAGACCAATACAATGAGCAGTTCTTC	CASSVRTDQYNEQFF
TRBV10-3	TRBJ2-1	TRBD2	NA	TGTGCCATCAGTGAGCCGGGGGGGACCTCAATCTTC	CAISEPGGTSIF
TRBV29-1	TRBJ1-1	NA	NA	TGCAGCGTTGAAGGACGGGGAGGGGTAACTGAAGCTTTCTTT	CSVEGRGGVTEAFF
TRBV5-5	TRBJ2-2	NA	NA	TGTGCCAGCAGCTTGGCGCTAGTCGGCGGGGAGCTGTTTTTT	CASSLALVGGELFF
TRBV7-9	TRBJ2-1	NA	NA	TGTGCCAGCAGCTTTACGATGGACAGCAATGAGCAGTTCTTC	CASSFTMDSNEQFF
TRBV6-1	TRBJ2-5	TRBD1	few	TGTGCCAGCACAAGGGCCTTACCGGGACAGGGTTTGGAGACCCAGTACTTC	CASTRALPGQGLETQYF
TRBV28	TRBJ2-7	NA	NA	TGTGCCAGCAGTACAAGGGACAATAGTAATAGGGAGCAGTACTTC	CASSTRDNSNREQYF
TRBV12-3/TRBV12-4	TRBJ2-7	TRBD2	NA	TGTGCCAGCAGTTTAGCGGGAGGGCTCTACGAGCAGTACTTC	CASSLAGGLYEQYF
TRBV16	TRBJ2-7	NA	NA	TGTGCCAGCAGCCAATATCGGACAGCGACCTACGAGCAGTACTTC	CASSQYRTATYEQYF
TRBV7-9	TRBJ2-1	NA	NA	TGTGCCAGCAGCAAAGGGGGATTGTCCTACAATGAGCAGTTCTTC	CASSKGGLSYNEQFF
TRBV15	TRBJ1-5	NA	NA	TGTGCCACCAGCAGAGATTACGGCCGGAACTTACTGGTAGCCAATCAGCCCCAGCATTTT	CATSRDYGRNLLVANQPQHF
TRBV27	TRBJ2-3	TRBD2	NA	TGTGCCAGCAGTTTGAGGGCTAGCGGGACGGACACAGATACGCAGTATTTT	CASSLRASGTDTDTQYF
TRBV20-1	TRBJ2-4	TRBD2	NA	TGCAGTGCTAGAGCTACCGGGGGGGCCAGTCAGAGAATACTGAACATTCAGTACTTC	CSARATGGASQRILNIQYF
TRBV19	TRBJ1-5	NA	NA	TGTGCCAGTAGTATAGCACATCAGCCCCAGCATTTT	CASSIAHQPQHF
TRBV7-2	TRBJ2-2	NA	NA	TGTGCCAGCAGCCCCCTCCTCTTGGGGGAGCTGTTTTTT	CASSPLLLGELFF
TRBV7-6	TRBJ2-1	NA	NA	TGTGCCAGCAGCTTAGTTTCGGGTGGCGGCAATGAGCAGTTCTTC	CASSLVSGGGNEQFF